These T cell receptor beta chains were read from a single sample in a study of beta chain features in type 1 diabetes. The protocol was immunoSEQ multiplex PCR, while the TCRdb copy is restricted to in-frame clones and leaves out a portion. The sample includes about 150,000 clones, roughly 8% of them seen just once. Source material: central memory CD4+ T cells from blood. The receptors here all came from a man aged 18 to 29 with type 1 diabetes. The CDR3 runs from the conserved cysteine through the conserved F or W. Fields, in order: V gene, D gene, J gene, clone size, CDR3 protein, CDR3 DNA. D genes are given only for firm matches. Clone size, where shown, is once, few, many, or a class for clones that have expanded.

>TRBV7-6|TRBD2|TRBJ2-1|-
CASSGSGGAASYNEQFF
TGTGCCAGCAGCGGTAGCGGGGGGGCCGCGTCCTATAATGAGCAGTTCTTC
>TRBV20-1|-|TRBJ2-5|-
CSAPTGTQYF
TGCAGTGCCCCAACCGGGACCCAGTACTTC
>TRBV6-5|TRBD1|TRBJ2-4|-
CASSYRGQGNIQYF
TGTGCCAGCAGTTACCGTGGACAGGGAAACATTCAGTACTTC
>TRBV5-4|TRBD2|TRBJ2-3|few
CASSYGTSGGWSTDTQYF
TGTGCCAGCAGCTACGGGACTAGCGGGGGCTGGAGCACAGATACGCAGTATTTT
>TRBV4-1|TRBD1|TRBJ2-1|few
CASSQAPGTGRNEQFF
TGCGCCAGCAGCCAAGCTCCCGGGACAGGGAGGAATGAGCAGTTCTTC
>TRBV20-1|-|TRBJ1-4|-
CSAFNEKLFF
TGCAGTGCCTTTAATGAAAAACTGTTTTTT
>TRBV11-2|-|TRBJ2-3|few
CASSFGGAHQLQYF
TGTGCCAGCAGCTTTGGCGGGGCTCACCAGTTGCAGTATTTT
>TRBV6-5|TRBD1|TRBJ2-3|-
CASSSRDSAFTDTQYF
TGTGCCAGCAGTTCCCGGGACAGTGCTTTCACAGATACGCAGTATTTT
>TRBV21-1|-|TRBJ2-7|few
CASSPRTSGSGSSYEQYF
TGTGCCAGCAGCCCCCGGACTAGCGGGAGTGGGAGCTCCTACGAGCAGTACTTC
>TRBV27|TRBD1|TRBJ1-2|-
CASRVQGSGGYTF
TGTGCCAGCAGGGTACAGGGGTCTGGTGGCTACACCTTC
>TRBV11-2|-|TRBJ1-1|-
CASSSQGWGTEAFF
TGTGCCAGCAGCTCACAGGGCTGGGGCACTGAAGCTTTCTTT
>TRBV28|-|TRBJ1-2|few
CASSFGGGHGYTF
TGTGCCAGCAGTTTTGGGGGAGGGCATGGCTACACCTTC
>TRBV6-5|-|TRBJ1-6|-
CASRGSNSPLHF
TGTGCCAGCAGGGGCAGTAATTCACCCCTCCACTTT
>TRBV2|-|TRBJ1-4|few
CASSVQVGGEKLFF
TGTGCCAGCAGTGTTCAGGTCGGGGGTGAAAAACTGTTTTTT
>TRBV7-8|-|TRBJ2-7|few
CASSSQVPSGEQYF
TGTGCCAGCAGCTCACAGGTCCCCTCGGGCGAGCAGTACTTC
>TRBV14|-|TRBJ2-7|-
CASSQDLYSTHEQYF
TGTGCCAGCAGCCAAGATCTTTACAGTACACACGAGCAGTACTTC
>TRBV18|TRBD1|TRBJ1-2|few
CASSPPADRISMTF
TGTGCCAGCTCACCACCGGCGGACAGGATCTCTATGACCTTC
>TRBV6-1|-|TRBJ2-7|few
CASSEALERTLSF
TGTGCCAGCAGTGAAGCACTAGAGCGCACACTATCATTC
>TRBV30|-|TRBJ1-2|-
CAWRVRVGYTF
TGTGCCTGGAGGGTCAGGGTCGGCTACACCTTC
>TRBV5-1|TRBD1|TRBJ2-7|-
CASSHRGRSYEQYF
TGCGCCAGCAGCCACAGGGGGAGGTCCTACGAGCAGTACTTC
>TRBV9|TRBD1|TRBJ2-1|-
CASSVLQQGAQVEQFF
TGTGCCAGCAGCGTACTTCAACAGGGGGCGCAGGTTGAGCAGTTCTTC
>TRBV23-1|TRBD1|TRBJ2-2|few
CASSQRGTEHWVWAVYGELFF
TGCGCCAGCAGTCAACGAGGGACAGAACATTGGGTCTGGGCGGTGTACGGGGAGCTGTTTTTT
>TRBV6-6|-|TRBJ1-5|few
CASSDGTRSQPQHF
TGTGCCAGCAGTGACGGGACAAGAAGTCAGCCCCAGCATTTT
>TRBV5-1|-|TRBJ2-7|many
CASSYQQGSGEQYF
TGCGCCAGCAGCTACCAACAGGGTTCCGGCGAGCAGTACTTC
>TRBV29-1|TRBD2|TRBJ2-2|few
CSTGGNTGELFF
TGCAGCACGGGAGGGAACACCGGGGAGCTGTTTTTT
>TRBV7-2|-|TRBJ2-1|-
CASKGGSSYNEQFF
TGTGCCAGCAAGGGGGGGAGCTCCTACAATGAGCAGTTCTTC
>TRBV11-2|-|TRBJ1-5|few
CASSLGLNQPQHF
TGTGCCAGCAGCTTGGGGCTGAATCAGCCCCAGCATTTT
>TRBV19|-|TRBJ2-2|-
CASSLRTSGIGELFF
TGTGCCAGTAGCCTCAGGACTTCAGGCATCGGGGAGCTGTTTTTT
>TRBV6-5|-|TRBJ2-3|-
CASSYSGESADTQYF
TGTGCCAGCAGTTACTCGGGCGAGTCGGCAGATACGCAGTATTTT
>TRBV5-4|-|TRBJ1-1|-
CASSSLQGRGNTEAFF
TGTGCCAGCAGCTCATTACAGGGAAGGGGGAACACTGAAGCTTTCTTT
>TRBV6-5|TRBD1|TRBJ1-6|few
CASSYLGQGSPLHF
TGTGCCAGCAGTTACTTGGGACAGGGTTCACCCCTCCACTTT
>TRBV6-6|-|TRBJ2-7|few
CASRDGTKSYEQYF
TGTGCCAGCAGGGACGGGACAAAATCCTACGAGCAGTACTTC
>TRBV5-1|TRBD1|TRBJ1-2|-
CASSQLQGAGDGYTF
TGCGCCAGCAGCCAATTGCAGGGGGCCGGAGATGGCTACACCTTC
>TRBV7-7|TRBD2|TRBJ2-5|-
CASSRTSGSSVGETQYF
TGTGCCAGCAGCAGGACTAGCGGGAGTTCGGTGGGAGAGACCCAGTACTTC
>TRBV30|-|TRBJ2-1|few
CACNNRGFYNEQFF
TGTGCCTGTAATAACCGGGGATTCTACAATGAGCAGTTCTTC
>TRBV18|-|TRBJ2-4|many
CATQPTGNLAKNIQYF
TGTGCCACCCAACCGACGGGGAACCTAGCCAAAAACATTCAGTACTTC
>TRBV7-2|TRBD2|TRBJ2-7|-
CASSLRRSGGAGEQYF
TGTGCCAGCAGTCTTAGACGGAGCGGGGGGGCCGGCGAGCAGTACTTC
>TRBV2|TRBD2|TRBJ2-4|few
CASSEGGLENIQYF
TGTGCCAGCAGTGAGGGTGGACTAGAAAACATTCAGTACTTC
>TRBV28|-|TRBJ2-5|-
CASSSRGTPRETQYF
TGTGCCAGCAGTTCTCGCGGGACTCCTAGGGAGACCCAGTACTTC
>TRBV28|-|TRBJ2-6|few
CASSSHAEGARGNVLTF
TGTGCCAGCAGTTCACACGCCGAGGGGGCGCGGGGAAACGTCCTGACTTTC
>TRBV6-6|-|TRBJ2-7|-
CASRLESFSYEQYF
TGTGCCAGCAGGCTCGAAAGCTTCTCCTACGAGCAGTACTTC
>TRBV28|TRBD1|TRBJ1-5|-
CASNVGTVSNQPQHF
TGTGCCAGCAATGTAGGGACAGTTAGCAATCAGCCCCAGCATTTT
>TRBV2|-|TRBJ2-7|few
CASSFASSYEQYF
TGTGCCAGCAGTTTTGCGTCCTCCTACGAGCAGTACTTC
>TRBV6-6|-|TRBJ2-2|few
CASSPPLNTGELFF
TGTGCCAGCAGCCCCCCACTGAACACCGGGGAGCTGTTTTTT
>TRBV6-5|-|TRBJ2-7|few
CATTSEQYF
TGTGCCACCACATCCGAGCAGTACTTC
>TRBV30|-|TRBJ2-3|-
CACGGPSSTDTQYF
TGTGCCTGTGGAGGGCCCTCCAGCACAGATACGCAGTATTTT
>TRBV7-9|TRBD2|TRBJ2-7|-
CASSHRLAGDSYEQYF
TGTGCCAGCAGCCACAGGCTAGCGGGGGACTCCTACGAGCAGTACTTC
>TRBV28|-|TRBJ2-1|-
CASTRGSYNEQFF
TGTGCCAGCACAAGGGGATCCTACAATGAGCAGTTCTTC
>TRBV27|-|TRBJ2-5|-
CASSSPQGGGETQYF
TGTGCCAGCAGTTCCCCTCAGGGGGGAGGAGAGACCCAGTACTTC
>TRBV14|-|TRBJ2-7|-
CASSQDVVKQYF
TGTGCCAGCAGCCAAGACGTCGTAAAGCAGTACTTC
>TRBV10-3|TRBD1|TRBJ1-2|few
CAIKGQGNYGYTF
TGTGCCATCAAAGGACAGGGAAACTATGGCTACACCTTC
>TRBV5-4|-|TRBJ1-5|-
CASSLGGGPQHF
TGTGCCAGCAGCTTGGGAGGGGGACCCCAGCATTTT
>TRBV29-1|-|TRBJ1-2|few
CSVAPGDGYGYTF
TGCAGCGTTGCTCCAGGGGACGGCTATGGCTACACCTTC
>TRBV2|TRBD2|TRBJ2-1|few
CASKGSGRRSYNEQFF
TGTGCCAGCAAGGGTAGCGGGAGGCGAAGCTACAATGAGCAGTTCTTC
>TRBV11-2|-|TRBJ2-3|-
CASSLEWGTGTDTQYF
TGTGCCAGCAGCTTAGAATGGGGGACTGGAACAGATACGCAGTATTTT